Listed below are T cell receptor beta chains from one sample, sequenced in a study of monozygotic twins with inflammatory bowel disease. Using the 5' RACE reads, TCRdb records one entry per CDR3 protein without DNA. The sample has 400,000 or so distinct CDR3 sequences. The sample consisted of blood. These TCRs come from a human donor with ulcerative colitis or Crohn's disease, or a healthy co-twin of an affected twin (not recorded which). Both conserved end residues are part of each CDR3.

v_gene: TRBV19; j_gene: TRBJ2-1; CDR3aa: CASSIEGGGLNEQFF
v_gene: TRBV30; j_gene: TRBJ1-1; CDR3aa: CARSRGVSTEAFF
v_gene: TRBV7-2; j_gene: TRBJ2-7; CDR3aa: CASSGPVLNYEQYF
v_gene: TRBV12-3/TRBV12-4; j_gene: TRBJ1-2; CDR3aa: CATGRGYGYTF
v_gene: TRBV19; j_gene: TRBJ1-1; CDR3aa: CASTLATGPEAFF
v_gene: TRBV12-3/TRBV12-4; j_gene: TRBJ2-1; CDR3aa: CASSRGLAYNEQFF
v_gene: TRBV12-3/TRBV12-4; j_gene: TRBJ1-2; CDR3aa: CASTLRRAEGYTF
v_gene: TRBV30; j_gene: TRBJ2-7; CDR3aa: CAWSMSGQGDEQYF
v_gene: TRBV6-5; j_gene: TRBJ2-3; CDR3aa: CASSPILTDTQYF
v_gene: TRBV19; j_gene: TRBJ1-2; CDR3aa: CASSNNYGYTF
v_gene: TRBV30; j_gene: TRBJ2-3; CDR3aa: CAWTVGLATGTDTQYF
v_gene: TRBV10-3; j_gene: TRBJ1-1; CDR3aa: CAISPRRDTEAFF
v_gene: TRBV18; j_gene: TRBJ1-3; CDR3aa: CASSPNNRRDTIYF
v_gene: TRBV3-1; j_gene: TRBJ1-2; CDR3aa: CASSQDAVSLSNYGYTF
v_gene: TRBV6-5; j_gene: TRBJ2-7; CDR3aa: CASSYGGTSGYEQYF
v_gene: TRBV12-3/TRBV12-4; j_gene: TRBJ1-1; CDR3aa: CASSRQGATNTEAFF
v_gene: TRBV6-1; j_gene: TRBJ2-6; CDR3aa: CASSLLDGSSGANVLTF
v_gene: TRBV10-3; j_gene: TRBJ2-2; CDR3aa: CAISEEGLSTGELFF
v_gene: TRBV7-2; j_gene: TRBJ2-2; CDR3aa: CASIFLAGGELFF
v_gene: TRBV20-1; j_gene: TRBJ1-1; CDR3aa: CSAAATGGTEAFF
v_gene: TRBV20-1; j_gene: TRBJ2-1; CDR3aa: CSARPSGAGYNEQFF
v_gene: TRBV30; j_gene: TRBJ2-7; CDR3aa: CAWSPGTGGLKQYF
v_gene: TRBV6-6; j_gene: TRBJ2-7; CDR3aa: CASTDKAYEQYF
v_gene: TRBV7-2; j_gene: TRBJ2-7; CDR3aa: CASSFTGAYEQYF
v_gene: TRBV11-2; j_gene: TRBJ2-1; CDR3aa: CASRLLAGVPYNEQFF
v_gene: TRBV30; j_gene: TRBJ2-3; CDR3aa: CAWIPGPRLVEDTQYF
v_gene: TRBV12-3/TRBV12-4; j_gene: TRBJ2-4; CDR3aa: CASSGGTLYTKNIQYF
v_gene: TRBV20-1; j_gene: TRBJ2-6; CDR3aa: CSASGQFRFGGANVLTF
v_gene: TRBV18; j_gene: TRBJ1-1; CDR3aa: CASSPWDGPQGTEAFF
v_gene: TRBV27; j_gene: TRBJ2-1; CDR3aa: CASSPDRLAGSMKQFF
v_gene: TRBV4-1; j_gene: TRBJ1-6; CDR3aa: CASSQVDRGSYNSPLHF
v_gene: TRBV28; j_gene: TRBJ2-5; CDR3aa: CASSAWTGAEETQYF
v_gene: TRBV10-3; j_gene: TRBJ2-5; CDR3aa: CAISEGLEETQYF
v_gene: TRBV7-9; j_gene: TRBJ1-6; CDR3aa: CASSKTGVVNSPLHF
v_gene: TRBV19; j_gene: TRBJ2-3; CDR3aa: CATSWGSTDTQYF
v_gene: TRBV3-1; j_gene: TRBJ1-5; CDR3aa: CASSQDPSIQPQHF
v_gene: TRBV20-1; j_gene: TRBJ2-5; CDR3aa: CSARNPSTSGRAGETQYF